The present entry profiles one TCR beta chain with its context. The method was immunoSEQ multiplex PCR; TCRdb's version includes in-frame clones alone and lacks a portion of them. This sample carries tens of thousands of clones, around nine tenths of them seen once, and the ten largest clones take approximately 2.1%. The data were obtained in a study of T cell changes during pregnancy in multiple sclerosis. CDR1 and CDR2 from the germline V gene are SGDLS and YYNGEE. V lost 4 bases and J lost 5; bases outside the gene matches: 10. This CDR3 is 16 amino acids long. This sequence originates from a female donor in good health, enrolled as a control in a pregnancy study. The sample consisted of peripheral blood, taken in the second trimester of pregnancy. The V gene is TRBV9, the J gene TRBJ1-4; 8 bases are shared with TRBD1. CDR3 sequence: CASSWGGQVSNEKLFF. Here the CDR3 DNA reads TGTGCCAGCAGCTGGGGGGGACAGGTCAGCAATGAAAAACTGTTTTTT.